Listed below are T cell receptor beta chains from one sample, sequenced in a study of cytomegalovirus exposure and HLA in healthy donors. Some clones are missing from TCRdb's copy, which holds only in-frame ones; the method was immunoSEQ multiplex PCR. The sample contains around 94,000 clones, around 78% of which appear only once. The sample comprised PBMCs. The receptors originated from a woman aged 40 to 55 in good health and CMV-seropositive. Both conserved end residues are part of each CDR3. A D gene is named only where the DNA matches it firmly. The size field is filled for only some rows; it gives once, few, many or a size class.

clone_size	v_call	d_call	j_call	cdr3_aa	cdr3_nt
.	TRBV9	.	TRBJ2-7	CASSVGGSYEQYF	TGTGCCAGCAGCGTTGGCGGATCCTACGAGCAGTACTTC
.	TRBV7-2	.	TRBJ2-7	CASSPGLSYEQYF	TGTGCCAGCAGCCCGGGACTTTCATACGAGCAGTACTTC
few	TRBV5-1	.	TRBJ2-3	CASFIDNPADTQYF	TGCGCCAGCTTTATTGACAACCCCGCAGATACGCAGTATTTT
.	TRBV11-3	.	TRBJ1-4	CASSLSRQSTNEKLFF	TGTGCCAGCAGCTTAAGCCGACAGTCAACTAATGAAAAACTGTTTTTT
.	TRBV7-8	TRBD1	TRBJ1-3	CASSLRQGGNTIYF	TGTGCCAGCAGCCTAAGACAGGGAGGAAACACCATATATTTT
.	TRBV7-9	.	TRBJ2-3	CASSLALEGADTQYF	TGTGCCAGCAGCTTAGCGCTCGAGGGGGCAGATACGCAGTATTTT
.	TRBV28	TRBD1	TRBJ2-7	CASSFLGRTGVNEQYF	TGTGCCAGCAGTTTCCTCGGCCGGACAGGGGTAAACGAGCAGTACTTC
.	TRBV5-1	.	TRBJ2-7	CASSPSIDFSYEQYF	TGCGCCAGCAGCCCCTCTATAGATTTCTCCTACGAGCAGTACTTC
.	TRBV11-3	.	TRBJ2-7	CASSFIWKPAGYEQYF	TGTGCCAGCAGCTTTATCTGGAAACCGGCGGGGTACGAGCAGTACTTC
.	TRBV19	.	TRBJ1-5	CASSGVGSNQPQHF	TGTGCCAGTAGCGGGGTGGGTAGCAATCAGCCCCAGCATTTT
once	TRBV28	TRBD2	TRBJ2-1	CASTRASSGSYNEQFF	TGTGCCAGCACCAGAGCCTCTAGCGGGAGCTACAATGAGCAGTTCTTC
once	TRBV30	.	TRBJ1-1	CAWSVLEHTEAFF	TGTGCCTGGAGTGTACTAGAGCACACTGAAGCTTTCTTT
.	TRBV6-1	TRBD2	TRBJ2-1	CASSLSGSTYEQFF	TGTGCCAGCAGTCTCAGCGGGAGCACTTATGAGCAGTTCTTC
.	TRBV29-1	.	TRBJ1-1	CSVDSQHTEAFF	TGCAGCGTTGATTCACAGCACACTGAAGCTTTCTTT
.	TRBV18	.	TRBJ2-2	CASSPKAGGELFF	TGTGCCAGCTCACCCAAAGCGGGCGGGGAGCTGTTTTTT
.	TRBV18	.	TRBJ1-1	CASSPVHHSGERAFF	TGTGCCAGCTCACCAGTCCACCATTCAGGGGAGAGGGCTTTCTTT
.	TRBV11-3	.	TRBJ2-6	CASSLDLTSGANVLTF	TGTGCCAGCAGCTTAGATCTGACTTCTGGGGCCAACGTCCTGACTTTC
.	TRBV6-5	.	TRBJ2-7	CASRTAGAFSYEQYF	TGTGCCAGCAGGACGGCAGGGGCTTTCTCCTACGAGCAGTACTTC